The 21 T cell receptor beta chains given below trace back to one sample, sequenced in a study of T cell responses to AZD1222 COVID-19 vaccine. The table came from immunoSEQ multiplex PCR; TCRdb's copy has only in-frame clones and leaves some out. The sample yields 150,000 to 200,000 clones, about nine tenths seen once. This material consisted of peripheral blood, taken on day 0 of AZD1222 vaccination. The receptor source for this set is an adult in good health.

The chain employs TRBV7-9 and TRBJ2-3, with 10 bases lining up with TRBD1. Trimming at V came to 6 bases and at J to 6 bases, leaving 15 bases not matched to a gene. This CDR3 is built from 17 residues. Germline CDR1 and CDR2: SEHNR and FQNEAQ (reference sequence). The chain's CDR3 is CASRSRTTGGLMDTQYF. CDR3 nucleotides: TGTGCCAGCAGATCTAGAACGACAGGGGGCTTGATGGATACGCAGTATTTT. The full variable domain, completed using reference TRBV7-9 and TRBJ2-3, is DTGVSQNPRHKITKRGQNVTFRCDPISEHNRLYWYRQTLGQGPEFLTYFQNEAQLEKSRLLSDRFSAERPKGSFSTLEIQRTEQGDSAMYLCASRSRTTGGLMDTQYFGPGTRLTVL.

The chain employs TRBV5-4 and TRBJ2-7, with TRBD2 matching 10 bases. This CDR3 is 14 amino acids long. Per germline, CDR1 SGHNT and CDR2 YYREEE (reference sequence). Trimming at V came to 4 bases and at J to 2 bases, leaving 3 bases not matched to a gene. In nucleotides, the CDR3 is TGTGCCAGCAGCCCAGCGGGGGGGACCTACGAGCAGTACTTC. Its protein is CASSPAGGTYEQYF.

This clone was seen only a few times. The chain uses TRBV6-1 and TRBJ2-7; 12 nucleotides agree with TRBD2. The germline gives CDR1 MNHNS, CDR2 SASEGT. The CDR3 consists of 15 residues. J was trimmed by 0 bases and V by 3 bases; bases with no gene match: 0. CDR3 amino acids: CASSETSGSSYEQYF. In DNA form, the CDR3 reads TGTGCCAGCAGTGAGACTAGCGGGAGCTCCTACGAGCAGTACTTC.

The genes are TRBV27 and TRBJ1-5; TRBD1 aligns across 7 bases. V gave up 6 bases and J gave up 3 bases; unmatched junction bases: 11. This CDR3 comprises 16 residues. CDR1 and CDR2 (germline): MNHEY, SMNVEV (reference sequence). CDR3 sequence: CASSPRQGRNNQPQHF. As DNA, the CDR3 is TGTGCCAGCAGCCCCCGACAGGGAAGAAACAATCAGCCCCAGCATTTT.

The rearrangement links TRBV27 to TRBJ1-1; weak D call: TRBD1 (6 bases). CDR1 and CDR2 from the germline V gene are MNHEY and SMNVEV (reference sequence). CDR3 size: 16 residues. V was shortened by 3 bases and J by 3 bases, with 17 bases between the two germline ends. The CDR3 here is CASSLTRGLRYTEAFF. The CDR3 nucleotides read TGTGCCAGCAGTTTGACCAGGGGCTTAAGGTACACTGAAGCTTTCTTT.

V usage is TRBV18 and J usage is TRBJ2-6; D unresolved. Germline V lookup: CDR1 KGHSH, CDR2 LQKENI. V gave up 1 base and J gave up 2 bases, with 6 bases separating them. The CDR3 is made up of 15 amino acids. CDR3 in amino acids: CASSPLETGANVLTF. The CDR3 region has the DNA TGTGCCAGCTCACCACTTGAAACTGGGGCCAACGTCCTGACTTTC.

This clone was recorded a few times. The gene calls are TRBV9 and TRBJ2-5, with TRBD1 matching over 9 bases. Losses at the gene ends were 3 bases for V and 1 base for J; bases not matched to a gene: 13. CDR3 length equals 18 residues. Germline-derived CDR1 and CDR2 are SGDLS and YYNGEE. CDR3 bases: TGTGCCAGCAGCGCCGGGACAGGGAGCCTTGGGTCCCAAGAGACCCAGTACTTC. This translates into CASSAGTGSLGSQETQYF.

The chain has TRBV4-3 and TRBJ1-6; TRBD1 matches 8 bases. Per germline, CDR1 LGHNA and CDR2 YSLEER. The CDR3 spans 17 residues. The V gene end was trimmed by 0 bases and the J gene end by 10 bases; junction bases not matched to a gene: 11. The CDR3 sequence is CASSQEFEGTGFSPLHF. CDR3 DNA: TGCGCCAGCAGCCAAGAGTTCGAAGGGACAGGATTCTCACCCCTCCACTTT.

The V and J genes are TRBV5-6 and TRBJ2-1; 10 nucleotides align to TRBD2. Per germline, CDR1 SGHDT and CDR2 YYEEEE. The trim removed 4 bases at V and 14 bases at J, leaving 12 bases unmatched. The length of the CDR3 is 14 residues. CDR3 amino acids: CASSPGTSDFGEFF. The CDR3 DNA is TGTGCCAGCAGCCCCGGGACTAGCGATTTCGGGGAGTTCTTC. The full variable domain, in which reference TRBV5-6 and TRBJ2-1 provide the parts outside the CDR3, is DAGVTQSPTHLIKTRGQQVTLRCSPKSGHDTVSWYQQALGQGPQFIFQYYEEEERQRGNFPDRFSGHQFPNYSSELNVNALLLGDSALYLCASSPGTSDFGEFFGPGTRLTVL.

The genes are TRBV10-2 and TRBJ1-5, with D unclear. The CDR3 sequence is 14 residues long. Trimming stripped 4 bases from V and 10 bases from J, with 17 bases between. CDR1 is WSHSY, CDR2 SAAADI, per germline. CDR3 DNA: TGCGCCAGCAGTGCGGTGGAAGGGAGTCATCCCCAGCATTTT. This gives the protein CASSAVEGSHPQHF.

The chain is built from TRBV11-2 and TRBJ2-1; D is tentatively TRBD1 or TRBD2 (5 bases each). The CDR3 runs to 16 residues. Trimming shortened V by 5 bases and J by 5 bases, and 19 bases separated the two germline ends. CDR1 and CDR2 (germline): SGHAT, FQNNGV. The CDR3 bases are TGTGCCAGCAGCCCTCACCGCCCTGGGGGTCACAATGAGCAGTTCTTC. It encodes CASSPHRPGGHNEQFF.

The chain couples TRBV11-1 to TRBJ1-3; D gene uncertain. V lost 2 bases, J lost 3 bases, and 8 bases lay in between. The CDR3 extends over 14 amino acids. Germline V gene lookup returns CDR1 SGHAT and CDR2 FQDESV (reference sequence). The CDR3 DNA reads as TGTGCCAGCAGCTTAAGTCCAAATGGAAACACCATATATTTT. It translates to CASSLSPNGNTIYF.

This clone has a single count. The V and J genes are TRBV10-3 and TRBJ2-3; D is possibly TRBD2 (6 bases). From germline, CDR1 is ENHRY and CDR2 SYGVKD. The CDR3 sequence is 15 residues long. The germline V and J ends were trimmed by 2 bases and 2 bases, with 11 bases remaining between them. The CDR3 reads CAISEEVAATDTQYF. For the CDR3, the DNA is TGTGCCATCAGTGAGGAAGTAGCGGCCACAGATACGCAGTATTTT.

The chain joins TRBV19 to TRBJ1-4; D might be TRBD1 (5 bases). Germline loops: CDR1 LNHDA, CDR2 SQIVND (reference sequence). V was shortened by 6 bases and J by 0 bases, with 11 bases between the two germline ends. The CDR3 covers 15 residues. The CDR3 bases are TGTGCCAGTAGCCTCATGACAGCAACTAATGAAAAACTGTTTTTT. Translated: CASSLMTATNEKLFF.

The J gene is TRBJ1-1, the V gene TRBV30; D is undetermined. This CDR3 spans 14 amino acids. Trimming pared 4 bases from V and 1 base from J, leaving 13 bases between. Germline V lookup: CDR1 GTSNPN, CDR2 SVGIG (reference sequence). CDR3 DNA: TGTGCCTGGACCCCTTGGGTGCGGAACACTGAAGCTTTCTTT. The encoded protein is CAWTPWVRNTEAFF.

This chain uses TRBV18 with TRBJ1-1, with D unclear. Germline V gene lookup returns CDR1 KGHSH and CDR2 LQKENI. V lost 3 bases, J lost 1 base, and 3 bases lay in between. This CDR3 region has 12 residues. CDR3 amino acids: CASSPSNTEAFF. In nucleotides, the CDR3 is TGTGCCAGCTCACCGTCGAACACTGAAGCTTTCTTT. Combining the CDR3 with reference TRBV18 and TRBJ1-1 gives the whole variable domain NAGVMQNPRHLVRRRGQEARLRCSPMKGHSHVYWYRQLPEEGLKFMVYLQKENIIDESGMPKERFSAEFPKEGPSILRIQQVVRGDSAAYFCASSPSNTEAFFGQGTRLTVV.

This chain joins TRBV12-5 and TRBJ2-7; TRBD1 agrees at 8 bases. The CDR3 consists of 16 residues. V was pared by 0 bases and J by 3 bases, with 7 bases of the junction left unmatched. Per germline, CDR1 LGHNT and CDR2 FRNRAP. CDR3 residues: CASGLVQTGVSYEQYF. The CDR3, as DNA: TGTGCTAGTGGTTTGGTACAGACAGGGGTTAGCTACGAGCAGTACTTC.

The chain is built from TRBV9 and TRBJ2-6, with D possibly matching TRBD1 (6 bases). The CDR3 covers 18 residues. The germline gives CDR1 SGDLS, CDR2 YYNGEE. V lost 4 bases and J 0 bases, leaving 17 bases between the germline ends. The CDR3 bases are TGTGCCAGCAGCTTAATGGTGGGGGCCCTCTCTGGGGCCAACGTCCTGACTTTC. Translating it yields CASSLMVGALSGANVLTF.

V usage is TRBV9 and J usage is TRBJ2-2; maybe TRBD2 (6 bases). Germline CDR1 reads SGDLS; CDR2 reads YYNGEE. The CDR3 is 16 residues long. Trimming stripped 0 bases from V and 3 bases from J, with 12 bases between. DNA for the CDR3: TGTGCCAGCAGCGTAGAAGGGAGGCCCTACACCGGGGAGCTGTTTTTT. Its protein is CASSVEGRPYTGELFF.

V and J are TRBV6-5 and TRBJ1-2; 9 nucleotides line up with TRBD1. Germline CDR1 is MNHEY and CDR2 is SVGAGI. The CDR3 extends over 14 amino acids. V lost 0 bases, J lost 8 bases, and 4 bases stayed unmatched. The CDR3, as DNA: TGTGCCAGCAGTTACTCTGGGACAGGGAACGGCTACACCTTC. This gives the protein CASSYSGTGNGYTF.

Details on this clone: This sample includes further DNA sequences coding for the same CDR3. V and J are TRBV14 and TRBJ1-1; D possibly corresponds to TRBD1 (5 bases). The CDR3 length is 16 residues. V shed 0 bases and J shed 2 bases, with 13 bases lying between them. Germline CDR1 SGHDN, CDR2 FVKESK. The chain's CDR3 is CASSQDWGTVNTEAFF. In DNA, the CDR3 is TGTGCCAGCAGCCAAGATTGGGGGACGGTAAACACTGAAGCTTTCTTT.